This entry features one T cell receptor beta chain sequence. Its antigen is unidentified. Described treatment: 19 received Ad26.COV2.S at low or high dose, single or two shots; 5 received placebo; per-sample allocation not given. The study sampled participants on day 63 after the first vaccine or placebo injection. Sequencing was performed with immunoSEQ multiplex PCR; in TCRdb, only in-frame clones are kept and a portion is missing. The sample consists of about 480,000 clones, 87% of them appearing once. There are 16 residues in the CDR3. Looked up from germline, CDR1 is GTSNPN and CDR2 is SVGIG (reference sequence). The V end lost 5 bases, the J end lost 0 bases, and 17 bases lay between the germline ends. This sample was taken from a study of Ad26.COV2.S vaccination and SARS-CoV-2 variants. Study-wide background: Intramuscular Ad26.COV2.S at 5x10^10 or 1x10^11 viral particles. Findings of the study overall: It was reported that spike-specific CD8+ and CD4+ T cell responses were substantially broad after vaccination.

The specimen was peripheral blood, collected in a trial of Ad26.COV2.S vaccine versus placebo. The clonotype comes from a person aged 18-60 years who received the Ad26.COV2.S COVID-19 vaccine or a placebo. The rearrangement joins TRBV30 to TRBJ1-5, with a weak D call TRBD1 (5 bases). In nucleotides, the CDR3 is TGTGCCTGGGGCCTACCGGGGGAGGTTAGCAATCAGCCCCAGCATTTT. It specifies CAWGLPGEVSNQPQHF.